One sample yielded the 24 T cell receptor beta chains listed below, sequenced in a study of blood T cell repertoires in COVID-19. Some clones are missing from TCRdb's copy, which holds only in-frame ones; the method was immunoSEQ multiplex PCR. This sample has about 180,000 clones; more than 75% occur once, and the top ten carry approximately 18%. The specimen sequenced was peripheral blood. The receptors originated from a person between 65 and 79 years old with COVID-19, enrolled during active disease.

The chain employs TRBV2 and TRBJ1-5; possibly TRBD1 for D (6 bases). There are 17 residues in the CDR3. The ends were cut back, 0 bases at V and 2 bases at J, with 14 bases in the middle. The V gene's germline CDR1 is SNHLY and CDR2 FYNNEI. CDR3 amino acids: CASSEAKFAGGNQPQHF. Here the CDR3 DNA reads TGTGCCAGCAGTGAAGCGAAGTTCGCAGGGGGCAATCAGCCCCAGCATTTT. Filled out from reference TRBV2 and TRBJ1-5, the complete variable domain reads EPEVTQTPSHQVTQMGQEVILRCVPISNHLYFYWYRQILGQKVEFLVSFYNNEISEKSEIFDDQFSVERPDGSNFTLKIRSTKLEDSAMYFCASSEAKFAGGNQPQHFGDGTRLSIL.

The chain carries TRBV5-6 and TRBJ2-3; 10 nucleotides line up with TRBD2. The CDR3 extends over 16 amino acids. Germline CDR1 SGHDT, CDR2 YYEEEE. V lost 7 bases and J lost 8; bases outside the gene matches: 16. CDR3 sequence: CASDLLAGGRVGTQYF. As DNA, the CDR3 is TGTGCCAGCGACCTCTTAGCGGGGGGCCGGGTTGGTACGCAGTATTTT. Supplemented by reference TRBV5-6 and TRBJ2-3, the full variable domain reads DAGVTQSPTHLIKTRGQQVTLRCSPKSGHDTVSWYQQALGQGPQFIFQYYEEEERQRGNFPDRFSGHQFPNYSSELNVNALLLGDSALYLCASDLLAGGRVGTQYFGPGTRLTVL.

V is TRBV20-1 and J is TRBJ2-3, with TRBD2 matching over 10 bases. The trim removed 3 bases at V and 1 base at J, leaving 4 bases unmatched. Germline assignment: CDR1 DFQATT and CDR2 SNEGSKA (reference sequence). The CDR3 runs to 15 residues. The CDR3, as DNA: TGCAGTGCTAGTTTTCTAGCGGGGGGCACAGATACGCAGTATTTT. As protein: CSASFLAGGTDTQYF.

The chain links TRBV5-1 to TRBJ2-6, with a weak D call TRBD1 (6 bases). V lost 4 bases, J lost 0 bases, and 14 bases lay in between. Germline CDR1 and CDR2: SGHRS and YFSETQ. There are 17 residues in the CDR3. This CDR3 is CASSPGTPVSGANVLTF. For the CDR3, the DNA is TGCGCCAGCAGCCCTGGGACACCGGTCTCTGGGGCCAACGTCCTGACTTTC. Drawing the rest from reference TRBV5-1 and TRBJ2-6, the complete variable domain is KAGVTQTPRYLIKTRGQQVTLSCSPISGHRSVSWYQQTPGQGLQFLFEYFSETQRNKGNFPGRFSGRQFSNSRSEMNVSTLELGDSALYLCASSPGTPVSGANVLTFGAGSRLTVL.

The genes are TRBV28 and TRBJ2-7, with 8 bases aligning to TRBD1. The CDR3 is 14 amino acids. V was pared by 1 base and J by 2 bases, with 1 base of the junction left unmatched. The germline V gene has CDR1 MDHEN and CDR2 SYDVKM. The CDR3 reads CASSLSTGAYEQYF. CDR3 sequence (DNA): TGTGCCAGCAGTTTATCGACAGGGGCCTACGAGCAGTACTTC.

The genes are TRBV12-5 and TRBJ2-5; D is uncertain. The CDR3 is made up of 14 amino acids. Deletions cut 6 bases from V and 1 base from J, with 12 bases between. Germline values: CDR1 LGHNT, CDR2 FRNRAP. This CDR3 reads CASGPPGPQETQYF. In nucleotides, the CDR3 is TGTGCTAGTGGACCCCCTGGGCCCCAAGAGACCCAGTACTTC.

This clone occurred once. This chain links TRBV19 with TRBJ1-5; 11 positions match TRBD1. The germline CDR1 and CDR2 sequences are LNHDA and SQIVND (reference sequence). The J segment lost 8 bases and the V segment lost 5 bases, leaving 8 bases of the junction unmatched. This CDR3 region has 15 residues. Here the CDR3 reads CASSHSGTGGEPQHF. CDR3 nucleotides: TGTGCCAGTAGTCACTCTGGGACAGGGGGAGAGCCCCAGCATTTT.

The CDR3 here is CASGSHREQYF. In DNA form, the CDR3 reads TGTGCTAGTGGTTCCCACAGAGAGCAGTACTTC. This rearrangement joins TRBV12-5 to TRBJ2-7; no clear D. CDR3 length: 11 residues. The V end was cut by 4 bases, the J end by 7 bases, with 8 bases between. Per the germline V gene, CDR1 is LGHNT and CDR2 is FRNRAP.

The chain uses TRBV6-1 and TRBJ2-7; possible D gene TRBD1, 6 bases. Germline CDR1 MNHNS, CDR2 SASEGT. The CDR3 length is 16 residues. V lost 4 bases and J lost 3, with 19 bases in between. The CDR3 protein is CASSVVRDKGFYEQYF. Written as DNA, the CDR3 is TGTGCCAGCAGTGTTGTACGGGACAAGGGTTTCTACGAGCAGTACTTC.

As concerns this clone: Since the CDR3 does not end with the conserved phenylalanine or tryptophan, this likely comes from a read error. The limits of the CDR3 on the DNA are not certain, so only TCRdb's listed CDR3 is given. The rearrangement links TRBV3-1 (or the pseudogene TRBV3-2) to TRBJ1-1; the listed D gene, TRBD1, was not tested against the DNA. In germline, CDR1 is LGHDT, CDR2 YNNKEL (reference sequence). The CDR3 extends over 11 residues, inclusive of both ends. Here the CDR3 reads CASSQGGQATV.

The chain recombines TRBV3-1 (or the pseudogene TRBV3-2) with TRBJ2-7; TRBD2 matches 9 bases. This CDR3 is built from 17 residues. The germline gives CDR1 LGHDT, CDR2 YNNKEL (reference sequence). V was pared by 4 bases and J by 5 bases, with 15 bases of the junction left unmatched. Here the CDR3 DNA reads TGTGCCAGCAGCCCTACAGCGGGAGGAGCAGGTTCGAACGAGCAGTACTTC. Translation: CASSPTAGGAGSNEQYF.

This rearrangement joins TRBV5-1 to TRBJ1-1; 7 bases fit TRBD1. Germline CDR1 is SGHRS and CDR2 is YFSETQ. V gave up 4 bases and J gave up 5 bases; unmatched junction bases: 8. The CDR3 runs to 14 residues. CDR3 nucleotides: TGCGCCAGCAGCACGAAAGGGGGCTTAACTGAAGCTTTCTTT. This translates into CASSTKGGLTEAFF.

In this sample, this clone turned up once. V usage is TRBV11-2 and J usage is TRBJ2-3, with a possible D match to TRBD1 (6 bases). The CDR3 is 17 amino acids. Germline V gives CDR1 SGHAT, CDR2 FQNNGV. Trimming took off 5 bases at V and 0 bases at J, with 18 bases between the two ends. The DNA for the CDR3 is TGTGCCAGCAGCCCTAGGGACAAGGGAAAAAGCACAGATACGCAGTATTTT. Translation: CASSPRDKGKSTDTQYF.

This clone has more than one count but fewer than ten. The J gene is TRBJ2-7, the V gene TRBV3-1 (or the pseudogene TRBV3-2); a weak D match, TRBD2 (5 bases). CDR1 is LGHDT and CDR2 is YNNKEL in the germline V gene (reference sequence). V gave up 1 base and J gave up 12 bases, with 16 bases separating them. This CDR3 has 13 amino acids. CDR3 DNA sequence: TGTGCCAGCAGCCAAGTCGGCGAGGTGCGGGCGTACTTC. Encoded protein: CASSQVGEVRAYF.

This CDR3 reads CASSVVETGGSPLHF. The CDR3 coding sequence is TGTGCCAGCAGCGTAGTAGAGACAGGGGGGTCACCCCTCCACTTT. V usage is TRBV9 and J usage is TRBJ1-6; 9 bases align to TRBD1. Germline-derived CDR1 and CDR2 are SGDLS and YYNGEE. The length of the CDR3 is 15 residues. The V segment lost 0 bases and the J segment 10 bases; nucleotides outside the gene matches: 5.

The chain has TRBV24-1 and TRBJ2-2; D is perhaps TRBD1 (6 bases). CDR1 is KGHDR and CDR2 is SFDVKD in the germline V gene. The CDR3 sequence is 17 residues long. Trimming left V 1 base short and J 4 bases short, with 15 bases between. This chain's CDR3 is CATSDFGERGTTGELFF. The CDR3 nucleotides are TGTGCCACCAGTGATTTTGGGGAAAGGGGGACCACCGGGGAGCTGTTTTTT.

The CDR3, as DNA: TGTGCCAGCAGTGTCCTAGCGGGAGGGTATGAGCAGTTCTTC. Protein: CASSVLAGGYEQFF. The rearrangement joins TRBV6-4 to TRBJ2-1; 12 bases are a match to TRBD2. This CDR3 comprises 14 residues. The V segment lost 4 bases and the J segment 8 bases; nucleotides outside the gene matches: 3. Germline CDR1 and CDR2: MRHNA and SNTAGT.

V gene TRBV4-3 combines with J gene TRBJ1-2; D possibly corresponds to TRBD1 (6 bases). V gave up 4 bases and J gave up 5 bases, with 14 bases separating them. The CDR3 runs 14 residues. The germline CDR1 and CDR2 sequences are LGHNA and YSLEER. The CDR3 here is CASSRLTGEYGYTF. The CDR3 DNA follows: TGCGCCAGCAGCCGCCTGACAGGAGAATATGGCTACACCTTC.

The rearrangement joins TRBV6-5 to TRBJ2-1, with a tentative D call TRBD1 (6 bases). V was shortened by 8 bases and J by 5 bases, with 16 bases between the two germline ends. This CDR3 region has 14 residues. The V gene's germline CDR1 is MNHEY and CDR2 SVGAGI. CDR3 nucleotides: TGTGCCAGCGGATTCGGGACAAGCGACAATGAGCAGTTCTTC. Translated: CASGFGTSDNEQFF.

The V gene is TRBV11-3, the J gene TRBJ1-1; no clear D gene. The length of the CDR3 is 13 residues. Trimming stripped 6 bases from V and 4 bases from J, with 12 bases between. Germline V lookup: CDR1 SGHNT, CDR2 YENEEA. The DNA of the CDR3 is TGTGCCAGCAGTCCTAGTAGGAGCACTGAAGCTTTCTTT. It translates to CASSPSRSTEAFF.

The chain is built from TRBV6-5 and TRBJ2-3, with 8 bases identical to TRBD1. Germline CDR1 and CDR2: MNHEY and SVGAGI. Trimming removed 8 bases from V and 2 bases from J; junction bases left unmatched: 3. The CDR3 is 13 residues long. CDR3 sequence: CASADRDTDTQYF. CDR3 in DNA: TGTGCCAGCGCGGACAGGGACACAGATACGCAGTATTTT.

The chain couples TRBV4-3 to TRBJ1-2; 7 bases fit TRBD1. This CDR3 region has 16 residues. V lost 4 bases, J lost 0 bases, and 8 bases stayed unmatched. CDR1 is LGHNA and CDR2 is YSLEER in the germline V gene. CDR3 region: CASSRSTGVTNYGYTF. The DNA of the CDR3 is TGCGCCAGCAGCCGATCTACAGGGGTTACTAACTATGGCTACACCTTC.

V usage is TRBV27 and J usage is TRBJ2-1; no clear D gene. There are 16 residues in the CDR3. The V gene's germline CDR1 is MNHEY and CDR2 SMNVEV (reference sequence). V lost 4 bases, J lost 0 bases, and 13 bases lay in between. The CDR3 is CASSYGSPVSYNEQFF. The CDR3, as DNA: TGTGCCAGCAGTTACGGTAGTCCCGTCTCCTACAATGAGCAGTTCTTC.

The V and J genes are TRBV7-6 and TRBJ2-3; TRBD2 matches 15 bases. The CDR3 contains 16 residues. The germline V gene has CDR1 SGHVS and CDR2 FNYEAQ. The junction had 4 bases not matched to a gene; V was cut back by 3 bases and J by 6 bases. As DNA, the CDR3 is TGTGCCAGCAGCTTGCGGACTAGCGGGGGGGGCGATACGCAGTATTTT. Translation: CASSLRTSGGGDTQYF. The full variable domain, with the rest looked up from reference TRBV7-6 and TRBJ2-3, is GAGVSQSPRYKVTKRGQDVALRCDPISGHVSLYWYRQALGQGPEFLTYFNYEAQQDKSGLPNDRFSAERPEGSISTLTIQRTEQRDSAMYRCASSLRTSGGGDTQYFGPGTRLTVL.